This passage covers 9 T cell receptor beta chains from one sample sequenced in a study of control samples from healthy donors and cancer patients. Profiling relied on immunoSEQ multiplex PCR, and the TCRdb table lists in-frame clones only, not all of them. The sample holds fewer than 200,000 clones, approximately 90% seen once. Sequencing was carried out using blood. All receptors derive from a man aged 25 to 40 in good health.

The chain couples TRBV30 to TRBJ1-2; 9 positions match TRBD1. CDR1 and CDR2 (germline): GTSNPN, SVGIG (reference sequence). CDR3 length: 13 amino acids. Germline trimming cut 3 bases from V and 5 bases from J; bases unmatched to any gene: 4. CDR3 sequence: CAWRTGGTYGYTF. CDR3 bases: TGTGCCTGGAGGACAGGGGGGACTTATGGCTACACCTTC. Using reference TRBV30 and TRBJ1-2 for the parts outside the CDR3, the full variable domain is SQTIHQWPATLVQPVGSPLSLECTVEGTSNPNLYWYRQAAGRGLQLLFYSVGIGQISSEVPQNLSASRPQDRQFILSSKKLLLSDSGFYLCAWRTGGTYGYTFGSGTRLTVV.

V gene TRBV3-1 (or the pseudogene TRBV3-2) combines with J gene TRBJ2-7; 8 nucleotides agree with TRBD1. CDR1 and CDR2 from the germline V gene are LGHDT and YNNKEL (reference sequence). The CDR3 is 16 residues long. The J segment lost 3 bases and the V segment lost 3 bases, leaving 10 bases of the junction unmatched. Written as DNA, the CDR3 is TGTGCCAGCAGCCACGAAGGGACAGGTCACCTCTACGAGCAGTACTTC. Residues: CASSHEGTGHLYEQYF.

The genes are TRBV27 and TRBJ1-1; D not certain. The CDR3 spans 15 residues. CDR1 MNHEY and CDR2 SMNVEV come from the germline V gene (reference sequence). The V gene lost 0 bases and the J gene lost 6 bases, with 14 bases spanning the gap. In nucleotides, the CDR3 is TGTGCCAGCAGTTTATCGGGGTTCAAAGGGCCTGAAGCTTTCTTT. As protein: CASSLSGFKGPEAFF.

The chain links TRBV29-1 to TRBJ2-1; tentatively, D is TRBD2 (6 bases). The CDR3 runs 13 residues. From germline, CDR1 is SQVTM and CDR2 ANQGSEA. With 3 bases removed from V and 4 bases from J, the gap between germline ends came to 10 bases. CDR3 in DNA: TGCAGCGTTGAGCTGGGGGGATACAATGAGCAGTTCTTC. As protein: CSVELGGYNEQFF.

The CDR3 DNA reads TGTGCCAGCAGCTTAGTGACAGGGGGCGACACTGAAGCTTTCTTT. Translated, it gives CASSLVTGGDTEAFF. V and J are TRBV11-3 and TRBJ1-1; TRBD1 agrees at 10 bases. Trimming took 1 base from V and 3 from J; bases not matched to a gene: 2. The CDR3 is 15 residues long. Germline CDR1 is SGHNT and CDR2 is YENEEA.

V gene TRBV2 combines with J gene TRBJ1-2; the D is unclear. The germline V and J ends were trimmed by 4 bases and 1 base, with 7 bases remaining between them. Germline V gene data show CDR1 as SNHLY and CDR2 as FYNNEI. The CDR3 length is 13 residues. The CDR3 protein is CASSVDGNYGYTF. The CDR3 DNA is TGTGCCAGCAGTGTGGACGGTAACTATGGCTACACCTTC.

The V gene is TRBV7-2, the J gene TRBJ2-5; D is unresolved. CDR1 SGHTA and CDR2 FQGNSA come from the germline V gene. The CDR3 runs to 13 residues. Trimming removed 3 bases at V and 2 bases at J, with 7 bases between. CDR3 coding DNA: TGTGCCAGCAGCTTGGTACTTCAAGAGACCCAGTACTTC. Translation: CASSLVLQETQYF.

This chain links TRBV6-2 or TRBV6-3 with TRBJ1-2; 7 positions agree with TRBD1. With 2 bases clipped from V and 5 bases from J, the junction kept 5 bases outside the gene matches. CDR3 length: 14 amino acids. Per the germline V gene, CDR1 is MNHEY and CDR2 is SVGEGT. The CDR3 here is CASSYARDRYGYTF. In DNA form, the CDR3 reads TGTGCCAGCAGTTACGCAAGGGACAGATATGGCTACACCTTC.

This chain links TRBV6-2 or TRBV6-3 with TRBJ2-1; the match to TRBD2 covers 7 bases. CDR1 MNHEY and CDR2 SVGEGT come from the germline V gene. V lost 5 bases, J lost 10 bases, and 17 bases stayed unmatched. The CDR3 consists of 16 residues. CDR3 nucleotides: TGTGCCAGCAGTCCCTGGGGAGCGGGGTCCTCGGGGGAGCAGTTCTTC. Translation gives CASSPWGAGSSGEQFF.